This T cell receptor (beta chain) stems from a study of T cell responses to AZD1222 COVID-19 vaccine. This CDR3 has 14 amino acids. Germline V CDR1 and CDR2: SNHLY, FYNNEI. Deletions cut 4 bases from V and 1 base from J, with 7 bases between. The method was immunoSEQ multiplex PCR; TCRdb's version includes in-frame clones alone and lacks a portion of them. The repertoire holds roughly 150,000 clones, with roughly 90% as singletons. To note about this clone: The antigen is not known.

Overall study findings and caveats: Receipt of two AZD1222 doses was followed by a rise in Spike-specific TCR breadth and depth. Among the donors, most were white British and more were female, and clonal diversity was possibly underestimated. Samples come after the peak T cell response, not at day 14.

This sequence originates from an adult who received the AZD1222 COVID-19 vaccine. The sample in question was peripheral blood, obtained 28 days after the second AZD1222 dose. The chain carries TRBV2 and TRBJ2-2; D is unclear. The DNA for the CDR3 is TGTGCCAGCAGTGTTGGGATGAACACCGGGGAGCTGTTTTTT. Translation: CASSVGMNTGELFF.